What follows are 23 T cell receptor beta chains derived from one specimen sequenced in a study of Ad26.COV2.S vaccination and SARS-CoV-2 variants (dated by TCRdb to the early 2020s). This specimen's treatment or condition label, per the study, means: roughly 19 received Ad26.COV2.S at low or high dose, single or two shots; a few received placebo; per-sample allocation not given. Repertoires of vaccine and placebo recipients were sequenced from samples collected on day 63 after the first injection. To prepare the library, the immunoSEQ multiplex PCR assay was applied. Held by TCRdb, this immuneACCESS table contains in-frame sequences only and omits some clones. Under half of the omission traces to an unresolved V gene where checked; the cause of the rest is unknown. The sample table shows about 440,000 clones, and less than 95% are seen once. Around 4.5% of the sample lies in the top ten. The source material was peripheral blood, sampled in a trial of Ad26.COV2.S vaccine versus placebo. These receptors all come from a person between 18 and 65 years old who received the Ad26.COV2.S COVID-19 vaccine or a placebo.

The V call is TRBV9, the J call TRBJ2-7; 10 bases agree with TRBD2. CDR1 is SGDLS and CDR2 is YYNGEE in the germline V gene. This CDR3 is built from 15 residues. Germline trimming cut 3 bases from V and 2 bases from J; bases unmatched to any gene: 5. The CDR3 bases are TGTGCCAGCAGCGGAGAAGCGGGAGGGCCCTACGAGCAGTACTTC. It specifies CASSGEAGGPYEQYF.

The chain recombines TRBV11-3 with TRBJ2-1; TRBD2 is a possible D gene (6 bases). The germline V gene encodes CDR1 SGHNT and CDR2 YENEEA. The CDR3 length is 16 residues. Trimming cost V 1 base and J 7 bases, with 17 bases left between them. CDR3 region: CASSLASEGRGNEQFF. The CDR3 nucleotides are TGTGCCAGCAGCTTAGCTAGCGAGGGGCGCGGGAATGAGCAGTTCTTC.

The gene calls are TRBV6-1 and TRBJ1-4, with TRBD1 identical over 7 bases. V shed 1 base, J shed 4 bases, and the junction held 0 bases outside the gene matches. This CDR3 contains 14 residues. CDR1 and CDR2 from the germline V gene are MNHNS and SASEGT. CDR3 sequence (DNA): TGTGCCAGCAGTGAAGGGGACAGTAATGAAAAACTGTTTTTT. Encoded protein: CASSEGDSNEKLFF.

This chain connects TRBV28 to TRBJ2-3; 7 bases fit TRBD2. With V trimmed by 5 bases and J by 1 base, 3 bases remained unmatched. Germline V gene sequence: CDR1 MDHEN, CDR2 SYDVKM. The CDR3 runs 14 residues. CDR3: CASSPTSGTDTQYF. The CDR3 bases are TGTGCCAGCAGTCCTACTAGCGGCACAGATACGCAGTATTTT.

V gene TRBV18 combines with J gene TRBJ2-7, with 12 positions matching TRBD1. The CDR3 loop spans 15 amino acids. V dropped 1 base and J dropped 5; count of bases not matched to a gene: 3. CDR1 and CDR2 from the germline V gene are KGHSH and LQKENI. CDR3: CASSPQGTGGDEQYF. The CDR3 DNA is TGTGCCAGCTCACCACAGGGGACAGGGGGCGACGAGCAGTACTTC.

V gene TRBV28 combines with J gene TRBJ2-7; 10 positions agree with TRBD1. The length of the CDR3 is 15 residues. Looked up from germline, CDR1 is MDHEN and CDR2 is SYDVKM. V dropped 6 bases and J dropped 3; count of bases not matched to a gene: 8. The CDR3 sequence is CASRIGGQGIYEQYF. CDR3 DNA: TGTGCCAGCAGGATAGGGGGACAGGGGATCTACGAGCAGTACTTC.

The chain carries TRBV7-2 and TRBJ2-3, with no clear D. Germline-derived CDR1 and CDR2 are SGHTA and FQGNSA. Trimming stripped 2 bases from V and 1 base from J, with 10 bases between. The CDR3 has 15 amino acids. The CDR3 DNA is TGTGCCAGCAGCTTAAGTGGCTTAGGCACAGATACGCAGTATTTT. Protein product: CASSLSGLGTDTQYF. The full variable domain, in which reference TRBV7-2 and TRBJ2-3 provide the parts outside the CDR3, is GAGVSQSPSNKVTEKGKDVELRCDPISGHTALYWYRQSLGQGLEFLIYFQGNSAPDKSGLPSDRFSAERTGGSVSTLTIQRTQQEDSAVYLCASSLSGLGTDTQYFGPGTRLTVL.

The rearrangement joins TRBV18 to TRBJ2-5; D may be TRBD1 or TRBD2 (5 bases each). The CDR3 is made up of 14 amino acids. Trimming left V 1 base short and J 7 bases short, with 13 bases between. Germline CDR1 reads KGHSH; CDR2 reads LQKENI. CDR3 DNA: TGTGCCAGCTCACCACGGCCCCCTGGGGGGACCCAGTACTTC. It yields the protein CASSPRPPGGTQYF.

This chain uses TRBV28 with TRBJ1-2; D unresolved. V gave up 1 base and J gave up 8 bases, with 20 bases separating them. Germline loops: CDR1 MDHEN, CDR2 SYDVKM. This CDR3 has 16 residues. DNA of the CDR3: TGTGCCAGCAGTTTATCACCAATTAGCGCTCTCTACGGCTACACCTTC. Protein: CASSLSPISALYGYTF.

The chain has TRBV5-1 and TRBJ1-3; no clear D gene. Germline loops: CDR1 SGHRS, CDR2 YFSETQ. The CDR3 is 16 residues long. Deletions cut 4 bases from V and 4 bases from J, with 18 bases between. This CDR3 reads CASSLGELGAGNTIYF. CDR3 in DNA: TGCGCCAGCAGCCTCGGAGAGCTGGGCGCCGGAAACACCATATATTTT.

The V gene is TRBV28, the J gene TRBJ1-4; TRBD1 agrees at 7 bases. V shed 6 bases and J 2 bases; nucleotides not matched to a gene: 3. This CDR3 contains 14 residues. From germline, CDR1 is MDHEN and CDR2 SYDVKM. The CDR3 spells CASRIQGTNEKLFF. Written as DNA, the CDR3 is TGTGCCAGCAGAATACAGGGGACTAATGAAAAACTGTTTTTT.

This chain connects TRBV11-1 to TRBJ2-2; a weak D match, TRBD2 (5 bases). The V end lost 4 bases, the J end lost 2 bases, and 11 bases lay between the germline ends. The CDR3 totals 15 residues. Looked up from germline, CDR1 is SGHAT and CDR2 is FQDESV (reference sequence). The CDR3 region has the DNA TGTGCCAGCAGCTCAACTAGAGCCAACACCGGGGAGCTGTTTTTT. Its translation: CASSSTRANTGELFF.

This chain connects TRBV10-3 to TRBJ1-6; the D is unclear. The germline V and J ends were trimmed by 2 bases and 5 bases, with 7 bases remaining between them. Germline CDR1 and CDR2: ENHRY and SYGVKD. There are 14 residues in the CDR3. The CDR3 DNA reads TGTGCCATCAGTGAGATCCGGGATAATTCACCCCTCCACTTT. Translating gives CAISEIRDNSPLHF.

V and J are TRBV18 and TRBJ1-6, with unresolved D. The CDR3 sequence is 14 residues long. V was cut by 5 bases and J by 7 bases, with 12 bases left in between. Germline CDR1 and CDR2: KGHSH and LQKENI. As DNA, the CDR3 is TGTGCCAGCTCATCAGGAGGGCCAAATTCACCCCTCCACTTT. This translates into CASSSGGPNSPLHF.

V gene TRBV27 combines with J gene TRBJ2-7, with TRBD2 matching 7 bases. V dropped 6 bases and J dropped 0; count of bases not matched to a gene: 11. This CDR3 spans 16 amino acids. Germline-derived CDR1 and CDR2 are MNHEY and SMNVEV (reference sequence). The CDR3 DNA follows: TGTGCCAGCAGCCGGATAGCGGGTTATGGCTCCTACGAGCAGTACTTC. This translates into CASSRIAGYGSYEQYF.

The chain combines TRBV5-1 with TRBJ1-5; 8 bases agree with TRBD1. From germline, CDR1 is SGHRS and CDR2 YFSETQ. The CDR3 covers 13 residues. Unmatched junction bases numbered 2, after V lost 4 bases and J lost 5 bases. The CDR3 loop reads CASSVDRDQPQHF. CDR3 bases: TGCGCCAGCAGCGTGGACAGGGATCAGCCCCAGCATTTT.

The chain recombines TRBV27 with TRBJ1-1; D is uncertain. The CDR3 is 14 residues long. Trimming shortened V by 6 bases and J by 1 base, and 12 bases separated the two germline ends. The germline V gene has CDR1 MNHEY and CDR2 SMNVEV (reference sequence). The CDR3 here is CASRGNPGNTEAFF. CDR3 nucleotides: TGTGCCAGCAGAGGTAATCCAGGGAACACTGAAGCTTTCTTT.

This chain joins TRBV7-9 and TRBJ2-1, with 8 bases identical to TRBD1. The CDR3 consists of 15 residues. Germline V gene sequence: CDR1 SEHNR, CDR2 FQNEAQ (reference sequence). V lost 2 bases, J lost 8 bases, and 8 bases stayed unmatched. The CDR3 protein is CASSLRTGTGDEQFF. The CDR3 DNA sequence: TGTGCCAGCAGCTTACGGACAGGGACCGGCGATGAGCAGTTCTTC.

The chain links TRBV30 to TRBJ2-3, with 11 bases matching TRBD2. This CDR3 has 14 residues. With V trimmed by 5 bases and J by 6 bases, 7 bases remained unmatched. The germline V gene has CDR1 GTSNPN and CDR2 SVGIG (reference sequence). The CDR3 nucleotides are TGTGCCTGGGAAGGGACTAGCGGTTTTGATACGCAGTATTTT. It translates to CAWEGTSGFDTQYF. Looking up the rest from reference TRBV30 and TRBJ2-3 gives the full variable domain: SQTIHQWPATLVQPVGSPLSLECTVEGTSNPNLYWYRQAAGRGLQLLFYSVGIGQISSEVPQNLSASRPQDRQFILSSKKLLLSDSGFYLCAWEGTSGFDTQYFGPGTRLTVL.

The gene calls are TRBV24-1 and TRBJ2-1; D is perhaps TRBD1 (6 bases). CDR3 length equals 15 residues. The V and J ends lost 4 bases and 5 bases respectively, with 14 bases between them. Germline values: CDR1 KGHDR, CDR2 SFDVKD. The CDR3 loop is CATSEQGPTDNEQFF. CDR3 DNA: TGTGCCACCAGTGAGCAGGGGCCAACGGACAATGAGCAGTTCTTC.

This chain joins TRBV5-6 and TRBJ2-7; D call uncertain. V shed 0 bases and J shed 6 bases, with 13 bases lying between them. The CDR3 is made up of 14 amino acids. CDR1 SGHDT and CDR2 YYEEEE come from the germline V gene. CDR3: CASSLVQEYGEQYF. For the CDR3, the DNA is TGTGCCAGCAGCTTGGTTCAGGAATACGGCGAGCAGTACTTC.

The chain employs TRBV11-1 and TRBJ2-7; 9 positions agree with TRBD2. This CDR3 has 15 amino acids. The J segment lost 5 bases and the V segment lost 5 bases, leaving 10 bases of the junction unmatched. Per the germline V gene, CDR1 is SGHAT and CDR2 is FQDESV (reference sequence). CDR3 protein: CASSRRLAENNEQYF. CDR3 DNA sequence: TGTGCCAGCAGCCGCCGACTAGCGGAAAACAACGAGCAGTACTTC. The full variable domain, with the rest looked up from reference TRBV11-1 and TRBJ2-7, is EAEVAQSPRYKITEKSQAVAFWCDPISGHATLYWYRQILGQGPELLVQFQDESVVDDSQLPKDRFSAERLKGVDSTLKIQPAELGDSAMYLCASSRRLAENNEQYFGPGTRLTVT.

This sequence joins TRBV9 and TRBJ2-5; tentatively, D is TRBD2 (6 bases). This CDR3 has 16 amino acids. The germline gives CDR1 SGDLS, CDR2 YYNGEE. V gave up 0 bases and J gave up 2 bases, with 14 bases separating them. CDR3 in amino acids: CASSVGLAYGQETQYF. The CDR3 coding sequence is TGTGCCAGCAGCGTAGGCCTAGCGTATGGACAAGAGACCCAGTACTTC. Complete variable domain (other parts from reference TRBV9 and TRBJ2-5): DSGVTQTPKHLITATGQRVTLRCSPRSGDLSVYWYQQSLDQGLQFLIQYYNGEERAKGNILERFSAQQFPDLHSELNLSSLELGDSALYFCASSVGLAYGQETQYFGPGTRLLVL.